This T cell receptor beta chain was sequenced in a study of blood T cell repertoires in COVID-19. Background on the study: Samples of COVID-19 (acute and convalescent) were obtained from the United States, Italy and Spain. T cells, B-cell-depleted T cells, or PBMCs provided the cDNA or gDNA that served as material.

Germline lookup yields CDR1 DFQATT and CDR2 SNEGSKA (reference sequence). Trimming left V 3 bases short and J 3 bases short, with 18 bases between. CDR3 length: 15 residues. In the original workflow: Reference gene primer amplification gave nucleated cell count estimates. Repertoires were generated with immunoSEQ multiplex PCR, while TCRdb's copy carries only in-frame clones and drops some. V, J and clone size are those of that table, while D and trimming were read from the DNA. The sample records over 140,000 clones, about four fifths being singletons. This sequence originates from a woman between 55 and 75 years old with acute or convalescent COVID-19. The sample comprised peripheral blood. The chain is built from TRBV20-1 and TRBJ2-7, with D perhaps matching TRBD2 (6 bases). CDR3 sequence: CSASSGGMSSYEQYF. The CDR3 nucleotides are TGCAGTGCTAGTTCCGGGGGAATGAGCAGCTACGAGCAGTACTTC.